This paragraph covers one TCR beta chain sequence. This entry comes from a study of blood T cell repertoires in COVID-19. About the research overall: Acute-phase and convalescent COVID-19 samples originated in the United States, Italy and Spain.

The CDR3 runs 14 residues. Trimming took 4 bases from V and 7 from J, leaving 14 bases between them. Germline V CDR1 and CDR2: MNHEY, SVGAGI. The repertoire was sequenced with immunoSEQ multiplex PCR; TCRdb's copy has only in-frame clones and lacks some. Of over 250,000 clones in the sample, just under 90% were seen once. Participant ages covered about 18 to 95 years across 24 US areas. In assigning cohorts, the study relied on participant-reported clinical history. The V gene is TRBV6-5, the J gene TRBJ2-1, with D uncertain. The sequenced sample consisted of PBMCs or T cells enriched from blood (not recorded which). This sequence was found in a woman aged 55 to 70 who had recovered from COVID-19. Here the CDR3 DNA reads TGTGCCAGCAGTTGGCAGAGGTCAGCTAATGAGCAGTTCTTC. The encoded protein is CASSWQRSANEQFF.